Each of the 21 T cell receptor beta chains below was sequenced from the same sample in a study of T cells after posttransplantation cyclophosphamide. The method was immunoSEQ multiplex PCR; TCRdb's version includes in-frame clones alone and lacks a portion of them. The sample records a few thousand clones, around 93% being singletons. The source material was CD4+ T cells sorted from bone marrow. All receptors come from an older woman in good health, CMV-negative, and a related stem cell transplant donor.

The chain carries TRBV7-2 and TRBJ2-2; TRBD2 is a possible D gene (5 bases). Trimming removed 4 bases from V and 4 bases from J, with 16 bases in between. This CDR3 is built from 16 residues. The germline gives CDR1 SGHTA, CDR2 FQGNSA. The CDR3 loop is CASSSPDRAGTGELFF. Here the CDR3 DNA reads TGTGCCAGCAGCTCACCCGATAGGGCGGGCACCGGGGAGCTGTTTTTT.

The chain combines TRBV7-2 with TRBJ2-4, with 9 positions matching TRBD2. The CDR3 loop spans 18 amino acids. V was pared by 4 bases and J by 0 bases, with 10 bases of the junction left unmatched. Per germline, CDR1 SGHTA and CDR2 FQGNSA. The CDR3 reads CASSSTTSGLLAKNIQYF. The CDR3 nucleotides read TGTGCCAGCAGCTCTACGACTAGCGGTCTACTAGCCAAAAACATTCAGTACTTC.

The chain is built from TRBV19 and TRBJ2-1; 8 nucleotides align to TRBD2. There are 16 residues in the CDR3. Germline V CDR1 and CDR2: LNHDA, SQIVND (reference sequence). V shed 7 bases, J shed 0 bases, and the junction held 8 bases outside the gene matches. CDR3 sequence reads: CASTRREDLSYNEQFF. The CDR3 nucleotides are TGTGCCAGTACCCGGCGGGAGGATCTCTCCTACAATGAGCAGTTCTTC.

The chain couples TRBV9 to TRBJ2-1; maybe TRBD1 (6 bases). Looked up from germline, CDR1 is SGDLS and CDR2 is YYNGEE. The V end lost 3 bases, the J end lost 10 bases, and 23 bases lay between the germline ends. CDR3 length equals 16 residues. DNA of the CDR3: TGTGCCAGCAGCGAGACGGACAGCTTATTCTTTGTGGAGCAGTTCTTC. It translates to CASSETDSLFFVEQFF.

CDR3 DNA sequence: TGCGCCAGCAGCTCGGGGGGGTCAGGGTATGGCTACACCTTC. Its translation: CASSSGGSGYGYTF. The chain employs TRBV5-1 and TRBJ1-2, with D possibly matching TRBD1 (5 bases). The CDR3 extends over 14 amino acids. V lost 3 bases to trimming and J lost 5 bases, with 14 bases between them. Looked up from germline, CDR1 is SGHRS and CDR2 is YFSETQ.

This clone occurred once. The genes are TRBV28 and TRBJ2-3, with 14 nucleotides matching TRBD2. The germline V gene encodes CDR1 MDHEN and CDR2 SYDVKM. The CDR3 has 17 amino acids. J lost 2 bases, V lost 6 bases, and 7 bases had no gene match. CDR3 residues: CASSYMGLAGVTDTQYF. CDR3 sequence (DNA): TGTGCCAGCAGCTATATGGGACTAGCGGGAGTCACAGATACGCAGTATTTT.

The V call is TRBV2, the J call TRBJ1-4; 11 bases map to TRBD1. The CDR3 is made up of 14 amino acids. Trimming removed 8 bases from V and 5 bases from J; junction bases left unmatched: 4. Per the germline V gene, CDR1 is SNHLY and CDR2 is FYNNEI. The CDR3 nucleotides read TGTGCCAGCGGGGACAGGGGGGGGAATGAAAAACTGTTTTTT. Translated: CASGDRGGNEKLFF.

The chain combines TRBV28 with TRBJ2-7; perhaps TRBD1 as D (6 bases). There are 13 residues in the CDR3. Germline-derived CDR1 and CDR2 are MDHEN and SYDVKM. The V end lost 6 bases, the J end lost 2 bases, and 11 bases lay between the germline ends. The CDR3 bases are TGTGCCAGCAGAGTAACAGGGACCTACGAGCAGTACTTC. Translating gives CASRVTGTYEQYF. The variable domain in full, with the rest retrieved from reference TRBV28 and TRBJ2-7, is DVKVTQSSRYLVKRTGEKVFLECVQDMDHENMFWYRQDPGLGLRLIYFSYDVKMKEKGDIPEGYSVSREKKERFSLILESASTNQTSMYLCASRVTGTYEQYFGPGTRLTVT.

The chain employs TRBV27 and TRBJ1-6, with 9 bases lining up with TRBD1. Germline CDR1 MNHEY, CDR2 SMNVEV (reference sequence). J gave up 8 bases and V 3 bases, and 5 bases lay outside the gene matches. The CDR3 covers 15 residues. CDR3 nucleotide sequence: TGTGCCAGCAGTTTGGCCGGGACAGGGTATTCACCCCTCCACTTT. It encodes CASSLAGTGYSPLHF.

The gene calls are TRBV7-9 and TRBJ2-1, with TRBD1 identical over 8 bases. After removal of 5 bases from V and 6 bases from J, the junction contained 6 bases not matched to a gene. CDR1 and CDR2 (germline): SEHNR, FQNEAQ (reference sequence). The CDR3 sequence is 14 residues long. CDR3 in amino acids: CASSLRDRRNEQFF. DNA of the CDR3: TGTGCCAGCAGCCTCCGGGACAGGCGCAATGAGCAGTTCTTC.

This chain joins TRBV19 and TRBJ2-5; D uncertain. This CDR3 comprises 14 residues. Germline V CDR1 and CDR2: LNHDA, SQIVND (reference sequence). The germline V and J ends were trimmed by 9 bases and 9 bases, with 23 bases remaining between them. DNA for the CDR3: TGTGCCAGCAGTCCCACTCAGTCCGTTGGAGCCCAGTACTTC. Its translation: CASSPTQSVGAQYF.

The chain employs TRBV7-9 and TRBJ1-6, with 9 bases that match TRBD1. The V and J ends lost 1 base and 11 bases, in that order; junction bases with no gene match: 9. Germline CDR1 SEHNR, CDR2 FQNEAQ (reference sequence). CDR3 length: 16 residues. The CDR3 DNA is TGTGCCAGCAGCTTAGGGCTCGGGACAGGGACGGCACCCCTCCACTTT. It encodes CASSLGLGTGTAPLHF.

V gene TRBV5-1 combines with J gene TRBJ2-2; D gene unclear. The CDR3 has 15 residues. V lost 4 bases and J 5 bases, leaving 15 bases between the germline ends. CDR1 is SGHRS and CDR2 is YFSETQ in the germline V gene. CDR3: CASSVTNPGTGELFF. CDR3 DNA sequence: TGCGCCAGCAGCGTTACTAACCCCGGGACCGGGGAGCTGTTTTTT. The complete variable domain, with remaining parts taken from reference TRBV5-1 and TRBJ2-2, reads KAGVTQTPRYLIKTRGQQVTLSCSPISGHRSVSWYQQTPGQGLQFLFEYFSETQRNKGNFPGRFSGRQFSNSRSEMNVSTLELGDSALYLCASSVTNPGTGELFFGEGSRLTVL.

This clone came up a few times. This chain joins TRBV4-2 and TRBJ2-5; no clear D. Germline CDR1 reads LGHNA; CDR2 reads YNFKEQ. Between the trimmed V and J ends, which lost 0 bases and 2 bases, there was a span of 7 bases. The CDR3 sequence is 14 residues long. CDR3: CASSQDQAQETQYF. CDR3 in DNA: TGTGCCAGCAGCCAAGATCAAGCACAAGAGACCCAGTACTTC.

The rearrangement joins TRBV7-2 to TRBJ2-1, with 9 bases fitting TRBD2. Germline V CDR1 and CDR2: SGHTA, FQGNSA. J was trimmed by 6 bases and V by 2 bases; bases with no gene match: 5. The CDR3 extends over 15 amino acids. The CDR3 loop reads CASSLLAGGPNEQFF. In DNA, the CDR3 is TGTGCCAGCAGCTTACTGGCGGGGGGGCCCAATGAGCAGTTCTTC.

V is TRBV5-1 and J is TRBJ2-5; 10 nucleotides line up with TRBD2. The CDR3 extends over 15 amino acids. In germline, CDR1 is SGHRS, CDR2 YFSETQ. Germline trimming cut 4 bases from V and 2 bases from J; bases unmatched to any gene: 5. In nucleotides, the CDR3 is TGCGCCAGCAGCCTGGGACTAGCGAGGCAAGAGACCCAGTACTTC. Amino acid sequence: CASSLGLARQETQYF.

This clone occurred once. The chain couples TRBV7-3 to TRBJ2-1; D is undetermined. V lost 4 bases and J 5 bases, leaving 9 bases between the germline ends. There are 13 residues in the CDR3. The germline V gene has CDR1 SGHTA and CDR2 FQGTGA. The CDR3 sequence: CASSSRLHNEQFF. The CDR3 DNA reads TGTGCCAGCAGCTCCCGACTCCACAATGAGCAGTTCTTC.

The rearrangement links TRBV19 to TRBJ1-5; maybe TRBD1 (5 bases). The CDR3 runs 15 residues. The germline CDR1 and CDR2 sequences are LNHDA and SQIVND (reference sequence). V shed 4 bases and J shed 6 bases, with 16 bases lying between them. The CDR3 reads CASSTWGGGGQPQHF. For the CDR3, the DNA is TGTGCCAGTAGTACCTGGGGGGGAGGAGGTCAGCCCCAGCATTTT.

This chain connects TRBV5-4 to TRBJ1-1, with D unresolved. Trimming cost V 4 bases and J 0 bases, with 7 bases left between them. This CDR3 has 13 amino acids. Germline V gives CDR1 SGHNT, CDR2 YYREEE (reference sequence). The CDR3 nucleotides read TGTGCCAGCAGCGTACAGTTGAACACTGAAGCTTTCTTT. It yields the protein CASSVQLNTEAFF.

The chain links TRBV28 to TRBJ2-4, with TRBD2 matching over 14 bases. Per the germline V gene, CDR1 is MDHEN and CDR2 is SYDVKM. V gave up 7 bases and J gave up 9 bases; unmatched junction bases: 14. This CDR3 comprises 17 residues. The CDR3 spells CASTTRGGLAGDIIQYF. The DNA of the CDR3 is TGTGCCAGCACAACAAGGGGGGGACTAGCGGGAGATATCATTCAGTACTTC.

The V call is TRBV4-2, the J call TRBJ1-2, with D tentatively TRBD1 (5 bases). V lost 0 bases and J 5 bases, leaving 13 bases between the germline ends. CDR1 and CDR2 from the germline V gene are LGHNA and YNFKEQ. The CDR3 loop spans 15 amino acids. The CDR3 region has the DNA TGTGCCAGCAGCCAAGATCGGGGGACTCTATATGGCTACACCTTC. Its protein is CASSQDRGTLYGYTF.